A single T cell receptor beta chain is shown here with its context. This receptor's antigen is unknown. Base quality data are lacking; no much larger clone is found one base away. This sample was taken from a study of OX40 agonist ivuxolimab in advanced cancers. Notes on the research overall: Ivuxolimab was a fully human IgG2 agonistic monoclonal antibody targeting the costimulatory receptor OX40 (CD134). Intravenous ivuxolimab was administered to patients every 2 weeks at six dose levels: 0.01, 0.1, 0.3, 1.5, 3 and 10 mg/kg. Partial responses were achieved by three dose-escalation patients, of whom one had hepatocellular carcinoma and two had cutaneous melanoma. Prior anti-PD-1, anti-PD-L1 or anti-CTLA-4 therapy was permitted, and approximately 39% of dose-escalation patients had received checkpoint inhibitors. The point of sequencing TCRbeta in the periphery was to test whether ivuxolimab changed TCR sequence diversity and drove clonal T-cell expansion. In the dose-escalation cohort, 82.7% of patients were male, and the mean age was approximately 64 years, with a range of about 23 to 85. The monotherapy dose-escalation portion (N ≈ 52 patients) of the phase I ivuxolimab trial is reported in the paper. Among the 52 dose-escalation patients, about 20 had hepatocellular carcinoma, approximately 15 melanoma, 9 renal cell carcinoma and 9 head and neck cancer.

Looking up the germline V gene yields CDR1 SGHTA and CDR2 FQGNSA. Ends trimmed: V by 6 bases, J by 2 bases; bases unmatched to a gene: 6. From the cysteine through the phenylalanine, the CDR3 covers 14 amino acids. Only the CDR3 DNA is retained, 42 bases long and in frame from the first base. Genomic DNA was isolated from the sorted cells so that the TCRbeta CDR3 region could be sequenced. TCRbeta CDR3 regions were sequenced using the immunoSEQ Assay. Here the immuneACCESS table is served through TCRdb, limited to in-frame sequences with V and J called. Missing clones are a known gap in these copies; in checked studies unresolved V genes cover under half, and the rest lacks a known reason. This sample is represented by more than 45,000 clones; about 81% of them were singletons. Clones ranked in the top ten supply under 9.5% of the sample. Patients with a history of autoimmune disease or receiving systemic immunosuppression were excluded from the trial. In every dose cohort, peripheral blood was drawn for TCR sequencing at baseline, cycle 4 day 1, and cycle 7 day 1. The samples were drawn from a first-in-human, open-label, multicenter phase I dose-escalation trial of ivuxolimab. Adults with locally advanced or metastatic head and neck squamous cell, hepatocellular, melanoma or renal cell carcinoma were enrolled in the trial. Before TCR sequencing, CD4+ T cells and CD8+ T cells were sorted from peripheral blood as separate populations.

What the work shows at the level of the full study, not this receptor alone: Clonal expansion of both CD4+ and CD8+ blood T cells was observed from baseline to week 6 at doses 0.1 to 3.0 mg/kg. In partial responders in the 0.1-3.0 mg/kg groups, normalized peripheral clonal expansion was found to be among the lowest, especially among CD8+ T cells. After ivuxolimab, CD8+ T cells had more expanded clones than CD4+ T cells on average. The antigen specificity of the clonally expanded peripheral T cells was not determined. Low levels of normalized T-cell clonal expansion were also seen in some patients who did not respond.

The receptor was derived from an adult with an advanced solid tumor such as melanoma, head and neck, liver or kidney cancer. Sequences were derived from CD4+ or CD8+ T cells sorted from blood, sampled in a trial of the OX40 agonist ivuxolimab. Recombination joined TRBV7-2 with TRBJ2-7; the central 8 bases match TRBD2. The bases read TGTGCCAGCAGTTATAGCGGGACTACCTACGAGCAGTACTTC. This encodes CASSYSGTTYEQYF.